The T cell receptor beta chain described here comes from a study of beta chain features in type 1 diabetes. CDR3 length: 12 residues. V shed 5 bases and J 6 bases; nucleotides not matched to a gene: 3. Germline V gene sequence: CDR1 SEHNR, CDR2 FQNEAQ (reference sequence). Reverse transcription of all isolated RNA meant that expressed TCRB transcripts were sequenced. Measured with immunoSEQ multiplex PCR; TCRdb has only the in-frame clones, and not every one. The profile shows roughly 400,000 clones, over 13% of them singletons. Sequenced input: naive CD4+ T cells from blood. The sequence was collected from a woman under 30 in good health. This chain connects TRBV7-9 to TRBJ2-7; TRBD2 agrees at 8 bases. The CDR3 DNA is TGTGCCAGCAGCCGGGGGGGACGCGAGCAGTACTTC. Protein: CASSRGGREQYF.